This TCR beta chain was recorded in a study of beta chain features in type 1 diabetes (dated by TCRdb to 2016 to 2019). For the study in its entirety: Mean age, gender distribution, total cell number and subset yield did not differ between patients and healthy donors. Whereas all 30 or so donors provided naive and central memory subsets, regulatory and stem cell-like memory subsets were isolated from just 8 patients and about eight healthy donors. The study compared the TCRB repertoires of sorted circulating CD4+ T cell subsets in recently diagnosed type 1 diabetes patients with those in matched healthy donors. Across all samples, fewer than 130 million sorted cells were examined, and cell number per subset correlated strongly with RNA yield. The paper's findings and limits, for the study overall: Fewer insertions and more nucleotide deletions at VDJ recombination sites were observed in patients with type 1 diabetes, implying thymic rearrangement abnormalities. Because the HLA sub-analyses included only small numbers of individuals, any influence of HLA type on TCRB rearrangement was left unresolved. The naive, central memory and regulatory TCRB repertoires appeared to resemble one another more closely among patients than among healthy donors. PCR may preferentially amplify shorter templates, but because patient and control samples were amplified and corrected together, any resulting skew would affect both groups equally. Type 1 diabetes patients showed a moderate but significant shortening of TCRB CDR3 length in all four CD4+ subsets. Because cDNA was sequenced instead of genomic DNA, highly expressing activated cells could be over-represented, though the groups showed no difference in activation or CD3 levels.

From each donor, a single peripheral blood sample of about 100 mL on average was drawn into heparinised tubes. A BD FACSAria II was used to sort naive, central memory, regulatory and stem cell-like memory CD4+ T cells with a panel that included CD45RO, CCR7, CD25, CD127, CD95 and CD27. Every sorted population had a purity above 95%. PBMCs were separated immediately by Lymphoprep density gradient centrifugation and were stained directly, without being cultured. To minimize batch effects, samples were stained and sorted in pairs, one healthy donor with one patient per experiment. This clone was detected ten times or more. What this receptor recognizes is not known. No clone much larger than this one lies a single base away; base qualities are absent. The High Capacity cDNA Reverse Transcription Kit was used to reverse transcribe all of the isolated RNA, meaning that expressed TCRB transcripts were what got sequenced. Deep immunoSEQ sequencing was performed on naive, central memory and regulatory T cell samples, with an average of around 3.4 million total reads per sample. After sorted cells were lysed in RLT buffer, RNA was extracted with DNase-treated RNeasy Micro or Mini kits, with the choice depending on cell number. To prevent cross-contamination, each cell subset was processed individually, whereas patient and healthy donor samples were processed jointly. The immunoSEQ multiplex PCR was used to amplify TCRB sequences from cDNA, yielding 87-bp fragments that span the CDR3 region. Amplicons were sequenced on the Illumina HiSeq platform. The authors processed their data as follows. PCR bias was corrected computationally using synthetic template baselines, and reads within Hamming distance 2 were collapsed, with unmergeable singletons discarded. Reads were aligned against IMGT to assign V, D and J genes, CDR3 length and insertions or deletions at six rearrangement sites. Within each subset, clonotype counts were normalized to sorted cell number, after which true diversity and Gini coefficients were computed with the tcR R package. The overlap coefficient, calculated on TCRB nucleotide sequences, was used to quantify repertoire sharing. TCRdb re-hosts the immuneACCESS table, in-frame sequences only. Its copies lack some clones; in the studies checked, an unresolved V gene accounts for under half of them, and the cause for the rest is not known. The D gene and trimming were derived from the DNA, and the V and J assignments and clone size from that table. The sample yields around 130,000 clones; around 17% were counted once. About 2.1% of the sample is held by the ten biggest clonotypes.

The germline V gene provides CDR1 SGHTA and CDR2 FQGNSA. From the cysteine through the phenylalanine, the CDR3 covers 13 amino acids. The read is trimmed to its CDR3 DNA, 39 bases read in frame from base 1. The V and J ends are trimmed by 5 bases and 5 bases, leaving 10 bases between them. The origin of this receptor is a young man with type 1 diabetes. Material: central memory CD4+ T cells from blood. Rearrangement joined TRBV7-2 to TRBJ2-4; TRBD1 is a possible D gene, resting on 7 matching bases. Here is the DNA: TGTGCCAGCAGCCGCAGGGGGGAAAACATTCAGTACTTC. Translated, it gives CASSRRGENIQYF.